This T cell receptor beta chain came from a study of T cells after yellow fever vaccination. Looking at the study overall: Libraries from low-cell-number fractions were prepared with the SMART-Seq v4 Ultra Low Input RNA kit.

Study-wide findings and caveats: It was the secondary response that reached its peak faster, day 5 versus 15, but it was weaker. Most clones from primary vaccination resurfaced after the booster (roughly 96% CD4, over 75% CD8).

Template-switching 5'RACE yielded the TCR cDNA; a universal primer site and UMIs were added in the process. TCRdb processed the 5' RACE reads anew with MiXCR; each CDR3 protein has one entry. The sample includes under 100,000 distinct CDR3 sequences, 4.5% to 6% of them seen just once. In regard to this clonotype: Its antigen is not identified.

V dropped 5 bases and J dropped 2; count of bases not matched to a gene: 2. The CDR3 is 13 amino acids. Germline V gene sequence: CDR1 MDHEN, CDR2 SYDVKM. The specimen comprised CD8+ T cells sorted from PBMCs, sampled 10 days after the yellow fever booster vaccination. The chain joins TRBV28 to TRBJ2-7, with 8 positions matching TRBD1. The clonotype comes from a man between 18 and 35 years old who received the YFV17D yellow fever vaccine. CDR3 nucleotide sequence: TGTGCCAGCAGTCGACAGGGGCCCTACGAGCAGTACGTC. Protein sequence: CASSRQGPYEQYV.